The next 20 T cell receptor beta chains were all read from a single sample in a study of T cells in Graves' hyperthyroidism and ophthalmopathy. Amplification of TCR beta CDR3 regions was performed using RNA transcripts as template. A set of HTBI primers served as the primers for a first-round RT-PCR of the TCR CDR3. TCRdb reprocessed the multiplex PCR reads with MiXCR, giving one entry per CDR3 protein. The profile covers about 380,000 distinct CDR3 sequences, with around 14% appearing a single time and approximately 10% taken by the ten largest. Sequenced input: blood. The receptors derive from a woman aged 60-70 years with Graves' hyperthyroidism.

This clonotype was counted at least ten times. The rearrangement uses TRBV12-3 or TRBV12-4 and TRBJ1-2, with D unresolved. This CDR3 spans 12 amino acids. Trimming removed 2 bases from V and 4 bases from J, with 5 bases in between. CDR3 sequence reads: CASSLMGYGYTF. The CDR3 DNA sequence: TGTGCCAGCAGTTTAATGGGCTATGGCTACACCTTC.

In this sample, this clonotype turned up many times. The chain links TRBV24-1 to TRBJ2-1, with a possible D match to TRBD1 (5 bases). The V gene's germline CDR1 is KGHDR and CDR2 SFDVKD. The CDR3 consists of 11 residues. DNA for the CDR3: TGTGCTGTCGGACAATACAATGAGCAGTTCTTC. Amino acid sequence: CAVGQYNEQFF.

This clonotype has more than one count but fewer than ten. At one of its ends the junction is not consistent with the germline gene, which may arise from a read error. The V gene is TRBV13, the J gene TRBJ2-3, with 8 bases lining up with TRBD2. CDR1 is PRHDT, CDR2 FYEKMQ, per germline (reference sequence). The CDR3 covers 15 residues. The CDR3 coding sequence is TGTGCCGGCAGCTTAAGGCGGGAGGACACAGATACGCAGTATTTT. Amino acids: CAGSLRREDTDTQYF.

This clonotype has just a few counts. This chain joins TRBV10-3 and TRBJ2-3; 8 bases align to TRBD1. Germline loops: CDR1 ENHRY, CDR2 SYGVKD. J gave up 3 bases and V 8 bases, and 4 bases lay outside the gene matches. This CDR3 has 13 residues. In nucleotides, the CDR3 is TGTGCCATCGGACAGGGAGGAACAGATACGCAGTATTTT. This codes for CAIGQGGTDTQYF.

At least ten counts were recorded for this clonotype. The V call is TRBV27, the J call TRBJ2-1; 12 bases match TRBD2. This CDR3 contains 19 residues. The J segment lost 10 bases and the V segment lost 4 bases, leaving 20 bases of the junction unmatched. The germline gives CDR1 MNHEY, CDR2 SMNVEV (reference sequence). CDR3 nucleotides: TGTGCCAGCAGTTCCCAGCCTCCTTTCCTAGCGGGAGGGCCCGAGGAGCAGTTCTTC. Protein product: CASSSQPPFLAGGPEEQFF.

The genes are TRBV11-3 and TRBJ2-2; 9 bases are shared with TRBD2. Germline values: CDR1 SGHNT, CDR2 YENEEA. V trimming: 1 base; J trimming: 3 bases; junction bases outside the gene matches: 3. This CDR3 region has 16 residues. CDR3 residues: CASSLGVAGDTGELFF. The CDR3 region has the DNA TGTGCCAGCAGCTTAGGGGTAGCGGGGGACACCGGGGAGCTGTTTTTT.

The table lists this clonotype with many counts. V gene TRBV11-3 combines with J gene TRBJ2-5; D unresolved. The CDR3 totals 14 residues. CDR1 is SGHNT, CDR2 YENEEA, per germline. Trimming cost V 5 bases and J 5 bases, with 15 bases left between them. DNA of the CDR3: TGTGCCAGCAGCAGGGATTCGGGTATGGAGACCCAGTACTTC. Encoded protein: CASSRDSGMETQYF.

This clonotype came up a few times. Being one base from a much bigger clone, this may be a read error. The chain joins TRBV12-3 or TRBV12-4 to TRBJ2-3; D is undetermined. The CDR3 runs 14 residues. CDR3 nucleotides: TGTGCCAGCGGTTTCGGTGAGGGCACAGATACGCAGTATTTT. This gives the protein CASGFGEGTDTQYF.

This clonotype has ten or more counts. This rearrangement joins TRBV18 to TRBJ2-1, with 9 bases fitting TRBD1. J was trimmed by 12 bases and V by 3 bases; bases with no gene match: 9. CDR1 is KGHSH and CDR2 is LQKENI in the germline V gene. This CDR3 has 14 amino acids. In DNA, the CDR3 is TGTGCCAGCTCACCGGACAGGGGACGAGACTTGCAGTTCTTC. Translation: CASSPDRGRDLQFF.

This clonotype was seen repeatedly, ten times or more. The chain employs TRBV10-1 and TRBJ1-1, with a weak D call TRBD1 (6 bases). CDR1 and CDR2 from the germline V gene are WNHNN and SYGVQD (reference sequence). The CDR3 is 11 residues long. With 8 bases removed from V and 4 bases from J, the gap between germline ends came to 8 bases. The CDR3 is CASHRATEAFF. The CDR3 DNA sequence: TGCGCCAGCCACAGGGCCACTGAAGCTTTCTTT.

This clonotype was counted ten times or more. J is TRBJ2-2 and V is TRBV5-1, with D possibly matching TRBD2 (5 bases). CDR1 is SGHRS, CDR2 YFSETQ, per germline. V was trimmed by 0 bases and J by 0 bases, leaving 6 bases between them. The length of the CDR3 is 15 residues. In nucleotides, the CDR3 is TGCGCCAGCAGCTTGGACGGGACGAACACCGGGGAGCTGTTTTTT. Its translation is CASSLDGTNTGELFF.

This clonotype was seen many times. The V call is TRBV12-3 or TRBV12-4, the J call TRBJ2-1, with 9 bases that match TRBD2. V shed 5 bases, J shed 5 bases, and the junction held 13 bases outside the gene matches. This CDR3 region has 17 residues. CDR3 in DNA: TGTGCCAGCAGTGTGGGAATAGGACTAGCGCCAGACAATGAGCAGTTCTTC. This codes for CASSVGIGLAPDNEQFF.

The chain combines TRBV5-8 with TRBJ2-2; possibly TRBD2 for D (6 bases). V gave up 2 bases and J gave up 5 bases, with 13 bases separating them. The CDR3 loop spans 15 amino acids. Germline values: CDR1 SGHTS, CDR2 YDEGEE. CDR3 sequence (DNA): TGTGCCAGCAGCTTCGCCCAGGGAGGAACCGGGGAGCTGTTTTTT. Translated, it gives CASSFAQGGTGELFF.

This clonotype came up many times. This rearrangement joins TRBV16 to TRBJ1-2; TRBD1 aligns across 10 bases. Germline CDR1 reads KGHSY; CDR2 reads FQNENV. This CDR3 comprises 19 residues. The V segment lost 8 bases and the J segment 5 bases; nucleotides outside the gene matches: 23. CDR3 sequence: CASGALTGLRDRGPYGYTF. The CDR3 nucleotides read TGTGCCAGCGGTGCGCTAACGGGACTCCGGGACAGGGGACCTTATGGCTACACCTTC.

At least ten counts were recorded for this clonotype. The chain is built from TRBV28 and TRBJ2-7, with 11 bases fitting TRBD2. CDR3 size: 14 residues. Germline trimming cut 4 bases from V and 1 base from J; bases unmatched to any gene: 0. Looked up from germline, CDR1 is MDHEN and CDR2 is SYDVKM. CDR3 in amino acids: CASSSSGRSYEQYF. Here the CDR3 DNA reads TGTGCCAGCAGTTCTAGCGGGAGGTCCTACGAGCAGTACTTC. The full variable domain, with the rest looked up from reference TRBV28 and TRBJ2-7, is DVKVTQSSRYLVKRTGEKVFLECVQDMDHENMFWYRQDPGLGLRLIYFSYDVKMKEKGDIPEGYSVSREKKERFSLILESASTNQTSMYLCASSSSGRSYEQYFGPGTRLTVT.

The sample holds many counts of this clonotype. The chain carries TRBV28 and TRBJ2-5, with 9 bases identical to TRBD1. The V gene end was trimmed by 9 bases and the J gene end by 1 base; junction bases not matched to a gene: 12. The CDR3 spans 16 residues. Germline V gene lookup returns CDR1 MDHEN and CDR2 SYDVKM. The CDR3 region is CASPKGTGYIQETQYF. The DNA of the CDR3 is TGTGCCAGTCCTAAGGGGACAGGGTACATCCAAGAGACCCAGTACTTC. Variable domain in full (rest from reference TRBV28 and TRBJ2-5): DVKVTQSSRYLVKRTGEKVFLECVQDMDHENMFWYRQDPGLGLRLIYFSYDVKMKEKGDIPEGYSVSREKKERFSLILESASTNQTSMYLCASPKGTGYIQETQYFGPGTRLLVL.

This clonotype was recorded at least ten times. This CDR3 is CSALNQNGLAGSADTQYF. CDR3 nucleotides: TGCAGTGCTCTCAACCAGAACGGACTAGCGGGGAGCGCAGATACGCAGTATTTT. This chain uses TRBV20-1 with TRBJ2-3; 12 bases agree with TRBD2. The CDR3 runs to 18 residues. V lost 5 bases, J lost 4 bases, and 16 bases stayed unmatched. Germline CDR1 DFQATT, CDR2 SNEGSKA (reference sequence).

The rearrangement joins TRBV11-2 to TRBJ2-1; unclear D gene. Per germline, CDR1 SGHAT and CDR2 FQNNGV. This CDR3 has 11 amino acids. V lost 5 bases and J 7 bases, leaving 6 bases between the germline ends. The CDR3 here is CASSAQNEQFF. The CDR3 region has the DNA TGTGCCAGCAGCGCCCAGAATGAGCAGTTCTTC.

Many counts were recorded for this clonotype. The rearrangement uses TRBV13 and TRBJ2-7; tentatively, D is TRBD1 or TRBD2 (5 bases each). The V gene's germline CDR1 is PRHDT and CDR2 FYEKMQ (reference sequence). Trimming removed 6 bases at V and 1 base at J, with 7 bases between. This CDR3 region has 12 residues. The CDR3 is CASRGESYEQYF. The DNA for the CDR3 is TGTGCCAGCAGAGGGGAGTCCTACGAGCAGTACTTC.

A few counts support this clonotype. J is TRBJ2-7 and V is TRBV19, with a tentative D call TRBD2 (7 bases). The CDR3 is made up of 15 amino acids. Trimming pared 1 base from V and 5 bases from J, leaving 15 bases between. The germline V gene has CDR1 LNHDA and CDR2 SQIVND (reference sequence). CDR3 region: CASSIVGGALNEQYF. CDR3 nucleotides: TGTGCCAGTAGTATAGTAGGGGGGGCATTGAACGAGCAGTACTTC.